One and the same sample provided the 26 T cell receptor beta chains below, sequenced in a study of CD8 T cells in ankylosing spondylitis. TCRdb used MiXCR to reprocess the 5' RACE reads, holding one entry per CDR3 protein. The table shows around 300,000 distinct CDR3 sequences, with 9.5% to 13% occurring only once. Source material: blood, either unsorted or a sorted T cell fraction (not recorded which). The receptors were gathered from a female donor with ankylosing spondylitis or in good health (not recorded which).

In regard to this clonotype: A much larger clone is a single base away; this may be a read error. V and J are TRBV7-9 and TRBJ2-3; D possibly corresponds to TRBD2 (7 bases). The CDR3 runs 16 residues. From germline, CDR1 is SEHNR and CDR2 FQNEAQ (reference sequence). The CDR3 nucleotides read TGTGCCAGCAGCTTGGGGGGGCTAGCCCGTACAGATACGCGGTATTTT. Translation: CASSLGGLARTDTRYF.

This clonotype was seen a few times. This chain joins TRBV11-3 and TRBJ2-1, with 11 bases fitting TRBD2. The V gene end was trimmed by 5 bases and the J gene end by 1 base; junction bases not matched to a gene: 16. This CDR3 contains 20 residues. Germline values: CDR1 SGHNT, CDR2 YENEEA. This CDR3 is CASSRPGGALAGGSYNEQFF. The CDR3 DNA reads as TGTGCCAGCAGCCGGCCTGGTGGGGCCCTAGCGGGAGGTTCCTACAATGAGCAGTTCTTC.

This clonotype was picked up a small number of times. This sequence joins TRBV5-1 and TRBJ2-1; TRBD1 is a possible D gene (6 bases). The CDR3 spans 14 residues. V lost 6 bases, J lost 2 bases, and 12 bases lay in between. In germline, CDR1 is SGHRS, CDR2 YFSETQ. CDR3 residues: CASKDSDAYNEQFF. CDR3 bases: TGCGCCAGCAAGGACAGTGACGCCTACAATGAGCAGTTCTTC.

This clonotype appeared many times. The chain couples TRBV20-1 to TRBJ2-7; unclear D gene. Trimming pared 5 bases from V and 0 bases from J, leaving 17 bases between. Germline lookup yields CDR1 DFQATT and CDR2 SNEGSKA (reference sequence). The CDR3 runs to 15 residues. The CDR3 is CSALMVGQISYEQYF. CDR3 in DNA: TGCAGTGCTCTTATGGTGGGTCAGATCTCCTACGAGCAGTACTTC.

Concerning this clonotype: A read error may produce the germline difference seen at one junction end. This chain links TRBV20-1 with TRBJ2-7; D may be TRBD1 (7 bases). The length of the CDR3 is 13 residues. The germline gives CDR1 DFQATT, CDR2 SNEGSKA (reference sequence). The CDR3 DNA reads as TGCACTGCTAGGTGGAGGGGGCCCTACGAGCGGTACTTC. Its protein product is CTARWRGPYERYF.

At least ten counts were recorded for this clonotype. This chain connects TRBV6-6 to TRBJ1-2; D uncertain. The CDR3 is 13 amino acids. V was trimmed by 1 base and J by 8 bases, leaving 11 bases between them. Germline V gene sequence: CDR1 MNHNY, CDR2 SVGAGI (reference sequence). This CDR3 is CASSYFPNHGYTF. As DNA, the CDR3 is TGTGCCAGCAGTTACTTCCCTAACCACGGCTACACCTTC.

This clonotype was seen ten or more times. The rearrangement joins TRBV6-2 or TRBV6-3 to TRBJ1-2, with a possible D match to TRBD1 (6 bases). The V end lost 2 bases, the J end lost 6 bases, and 16 bases lay between the germline ends. The length of the CDR3 is 15 residues. Germline V lookup: CDR1 MNHEY, CDR2 SVGEGT. CDR3 sequence: CASSYEGRGVNGYTF. CDR3 in DNA: TGTGCCAGCAGTTACGAGGGCAGGGGTGTAAATGGCTACACCTTC.

V gene TRBV12-3 or TRBV12-4 combines with J gene TRBJ2-3, with 11 nucleotides matching TRBD2. The CDR3 is 17 residues long. V was clipped by 5 bases and J by 5 bases; unmatched bases: 12. CDR3 loop: CASSPPSSGRRVDTQYF. CDR3 bases: TGTGCCAGCAGTCCCCCGTCTAGCGGGAGGAGAGTAGATACGCAGTATTTT.

This clonotype was counted only a few times. This sequence joins TRBV6-2 or TRBV6-3 and TRBJ2-1; D is uncertain. V lost 5 bases, J lost 6 bases, and 14 bases lay in between. Germline V gene data show CDR1 as MNHEY and CDR2 as SVGEGT. The CDR3 extends over 14 amino acids. The CDR3 nucleotides read TGTGCCAGCAGTCCAGAACCCACAGTCAATGAGCAGTTCTTC. Translating it yields CASSPEPTVNEQFF.

The V call is TRBV7-9, the J call TRBJ1-4, with D maybe TRBD1 (5 bases). The germline V gene has CDR1 SEHNR and CDR2 FQNEAQ (reference sequence). V was shortened by 4 bases and J by 3 bases, with 15 bases between the two germline ends. The length of the CDR3 is 16 residues. The CDR3 region is CASSYHGTVANEKLFF. The CDR3 DNA sequence: TGTGCCAGCAGCTATCATGGGACCGTGGCTAATGAAAAACTGTTTTTT.

This clonotype was picked up many times. CDR3 protein: CASSLRQGSRYEQYF. DNA for the CDR3: TGTGCCAGCAGTTTAAGGCAGGGAAGTCGCTACGAGCAGTACTTC. The chain uses TRBV12-3 or TRBV12-4 and TRBJ2-7, with D perhaps TRBD1 (5 bases). V was shortened by 2 bases and J by 3 bases, with 14 bases between the two germline ends. This CDR3 comprises 15 residues.

The rearrangement uses TRBV5-1 and TRBJ2-1, with TRBD2 as a possible D gene (5 bases). The CDR3 has 16 amino acids. Germline CDR1 reads SGHRS; CDR2 reads YFSETQ. Trimming shortened V by 4 bases and J by 8 bases, and 22 bases separated the two germline ends. CDR3 sequence (DNA): TGCGCCAGCAGCAGTCTGGCAGGTCTGGTCGGGGATGAGCAGTTCTTC. Translating gives CASSSLAGLVGDEQFF.

This clonotype was counted a few times. J is TRBJ2-7 and V is TRBV29-1, with D perhaps being TRBD1 or TRBD2 (6 bases each). Germline loops: CDR1 SQVTM, CDR2 ANQGSEA. V shed 1 base and J shed 2 bases, with 12 bases lying between them. The CDR3 is 14 amino acids. The CDR3 here is CSVEGRGTPYEQYF. The CDR3 nucleotides read TGCAGCGTTGAAGGGAGGGGGACACCCTACGAGCAGTACTTC.

A remark on this clonotype: A read error may be the cause here, since a much bigger clone is one base away. The rearrangement joins TRBV7-2 to TRBJ1-2; D perhaps matches TRBD1 (5 bases). The CDR3 consists of 13 residues. Germline CDR1 SGHTA, CDR2 FQGNSA. V gave up 7 bases and J gave up 5 bases, with 14 bases separating them. CDR3 protein: CASKQEGVYGYTF. The CDR3 DNA reads TGTGCCAGCAAACAGGAAGGAGTATATGGCTACACCTTC.

V usage is TRBV9 and J usage is TRBJ2-3; D may be TRBD2 (7 bases). Trimming shortened V by 6 bases and J by 4 bases, and 18 bases separated the two germline ends. This CDR3 has 15 amino acids. CDR1 and CDR2 (germline): SGDLS, YYNGEE. The CDR3 here is CASNTRGGAADTQYF. The CDR3 region has the DNA TGTGCCAGCAACACCCGTGGGGGGGCAGCAGATACGCAGTATTTT.

Many counts were recorded for this clonotype. The chain is built from TRBV29-1 and TRBJ2-5, with D unclear. CDR3 length equals 13 residues. Per the germline V gene, CDR1 is SQVTM and CDR2 is ANQGSEA. Trimming stripped 3 bases from V and 1 base from J, with 9 bases between. The CDR3 loop reads CSVELGTQETQYF. The CDR3 coding sequence is TGCAGCGTTGAGTTGGGCACCCAAGAGACCCAGTACTTC. Full variable domain (outside the CDR3, taken from reference TRBV29-1 and TRBJ2-5): SAVISQKPSRDICQRGTSLTIQCQVDSQVTMMFWYRQQPGQSLTLIATANQGSEATYESGFVIDKFPISRPNLTFSTLTVSNMSPEDSSIYLCSVELGTQETQYFGPGTRLLVL.

This clonotype was seen more than once but under ten times. The chain couples TRBV18 to TRBJ1-1; 11 bases align to TRBD1. The CDR3 extends over 15 amino acids. The J segment lost 6 bases and the V segment lost 1 base, leaving 4 bases of the junction unmatched. The V gene's germline CDR1 is KGHSH and CDR2 LQKENI. The CDR3 loop is CASSPQVGQGAEAFF. The CDR3 DNA is TGTGCCAGCTCACCACAGGTGGGACAGGGGGCTGAAGCTTTCTTT.

This clonotype was recorded a few times. V and J are TRBV7-3 and TRBJ1-1; D remains ambiguous. CDR3 length equals 12 residues. V was shortened by 5 bases and J by 4 bases, with 8 bases between the two germline ends. Germline V gene lookup returns CDR1 SGHTA and CDR2 FQGTGA. CDR3 residues: CASSRRSTEAFF. The DNA for the CDR3 is TGTGCCAGCAGCCGTAGGAGCACTGAAGCTTTCTTT. Filled out from reference TRBV7-3 and TRBJ1-1, the complete variable domain reads GAGVSQTPSNKVTEKGKYVELRCDPISGHTALYWYRQSLGQGPEFLIYFQGTGAADDSGLPNDRFFAVRPEGSVSTLKIQRTERGDSAVYLCASSRRSTEAFFGQGTRLTVV.

In its sample, this clonotype was seen many times. This rearrangement joins TRBV10-3 to TRBJ2-1, with a tentative D call TRBD2 (5 bases). CDR1 is ENHRY and CDR2 is SYGVKD in the germline V gene. CDR3 length equals 12 residues. Trimming removed 4 bases from V and 4 bases from J, with 5 bases in between. The CDR3: CAISGRYNEQFF. In DNA form, the CDR3 reads TGTGCCATCAGTGGGAGGTACAATGAGCAGTTCTTC.

This clonotype was seen only a few times. A much larger clone is a single base away; this may be a read error. The chain is built from TRBV7-2 and TRBJ1-1; 7 bases fit TRBD1. J was trimmed by 1 base and V by 1 base; bases with no gene match: 0. The CDR3 spans 14 residues. The germline CDR1 and CDR2 sequences are SGHTA and FQGNSA. CDR3 sequence: CASSLEGANTEAFF. In nucleotides, the CDR3 is TGTGCCAGCAGCTTAGAGGGGGCGAACACTGAAGCTTTCTTT.

This clonotype showed up many times. J is TRBJ2-2 and V is TRBV20-1, with D possibly TRBD2 on 6 matching bases. The germline V gene has CDR1 DFQATT and CDR2 SNEGSKA (reference sequence). V dropped 0 bases and J dropped 6 bases, with 8 bases sitting between them. The CDR3 is 13 residues long. The chain's CDR3 is CSARDRRAGELFF. The DNA for the CDR3 is TGCAGTGCTAGAGATAGGAGGGCCGGGGAGCTGTTTTTT.

This clonotype was counted many times. The chain carries TRBV7-2 and TRBJ2-1; TRBD2 is a possible D gene (6 bases). V was trimmed by 4 bases and J by 0 bases, leaving 13 bases between them. From germline, CDR1 is SGHTA and CDR2 FQGNSA. This CDR3 is 16 amino acids long. CDR3 DNA: TGTGCCAGCAGCTCCTCCGGGACTGCCTCCTACAATGAGCAGTTCTTC. It codes for CASSSSGTASYNEQFF.

This clonotype has ten or more counts. V is TRBV7-2 and J is TRBJ1-1; possibly TRBD1 for D (6 bases). Germline-derived CDR1 and CDR2 are SGHTA and FQGNSA. Between the trimmed V and J ends, which lost 3 bases and 0 bases, there was a span of 14 bases. This CDR3 is built from 16 residues. The CDR3 nucleotides read TGTGCCAGCAGCTTCGGGGGGGCCCTAATGAACACTGAAGCTTTCTTT. Residues: CASSFGGALMNTEAFF.

This clonotype was seen a few times. V and J are TRBV5-1 and TRBJ2-7, with 8 nucleotides matching TRBD1. Germline V gives CDR1 SGHRS, CDR2 YFSETQ. V shed 4 bases, J shed 5 bases, and the junction held 5 bases outside the gene matches. The CDR3 extends over 13 amino acids. The CDR3 DNA is TGCGCCAGCAGCCGGACAGGGCTACACGAGCAGTACTTC. Its protein is CASSRTGLHEQYF. The full variable domain, its missing parts supplied by reference TRBV5-1 and TRBJ2-7, is KAGVTQTPRYLIKTRGQQVTLSCSPISGHRSVSWYQQTPGQGLQFLFEYFSETQRNKGNFPGRFSGRQFSNSRSEMNVSTLELGDSALYLCASSRTGLHEQYFGPGTRLTVT.

This clonotype was seen a few times. The CDR3 bases are TGCGCCAGCAGCTTGAACAGACAGGCTAGCACAGATACGCAGTATTTT. It codes for CASSLNRQASTDTQYF. The chain combines TRBV5-1 with TRBJ2-3, with D possibly matching TRBD1 (6 bases). This CDR3 contains 16 residues. V gave up 1 base and J gave up 0 bases, with 12 bases separating them. Germline V gene sequence: CDR1 SGHRS, CDR2 YFSETQ.

Many counts were recorded for this clonotype. The genes are TRBV9 and TRBJ2-7, with a possible D match to TRBD1 (5 bases). Between the trimmed V and J ends, which lost 0 bases and 2 bases, there was a span of 9 bases. The germline V gene has CDR1 SGDLS and CDR2 YYNGEE. The CDR3 contains 14 residues. CDR3 sequence: CASSVGQSTYEQYF. For the CDR3, the DNA is TGTGCCAGCAGCGTAGGACAGTCCACCTACGAGCAGTACTTC.